This T cell receptor (beta chain) comes out of a study of OX40 agonist ivuxolimab in advanced cancers. Overall study findings and caveats: It was also the case that some nonresponders had low normalized T-cell clonal expansion. At 0.1 to 3.0 mg/kg and by week 6, CD4+ and CD8+ T cells in the blood had expanded clonally. It was not determined which antigens were specifically recognized by the peripheral T cells that had undergone clonal expansion.

As concerns this clone: The antigen remains unidentified.

Measured with immunoSEQ multiplex PCR; TCRdb has only the in-frame clones, and not every one. The sample has about 98,000 clones; around 85% are singletons. The clonotype comes from an adult with an advanced solid tumor such as melanoma, head and neck, liver or kidney cancer. Sequenced here: CD4+ or CD8+ T cells sorted from blood, sampled in a trial of the OX40 agonist ivuxolimab.

CDR3: CASRADTLMDTQYF. In DNA form, the CDR3 reads TGTGCCAGCAGGGCGGACACTCTAATGGATACGCAGTATTTT. The gene calls are TRBV6-5 and TRBJ2-3; D is perhaps TRBD1 (5 bases). This CDR3 has 14 residues. V lost 6 bases to trimming and J lost 6 bases, with 16 bases between them. The germline V gene has CDR1 MNHEY and CDR2 SVGAGI.